This T cell receptor (beta chain) derives from a study of siplizumab effects on memory and regulatory T cells. Per-sample assaying covered about 10^5 TCR templates. The repertoire was sequenced with immunoSEQ multiplex PCR; TCRdb's copy has only in-frame clones and lacks some. The sample consists of 110,000 or so clones, approximately 94% of them appearing once. Germline V gives CDR1 SGHNT, CDR2 YENEEA. V gave up 5 bases and J gave up 3 bases; unmatched junction bases: 5. The CDR3 is 14 amino acids. On this clone: Its antigen remains unknown.

Findings and caveats of the study: Both greater diversity than memory cells and a major contribution to the alloresponse seemed to characterize naive T cells. Mappable alloreactive CD4+ clones came from Treg cells more than 60% of the time on average with siplizumab, against 26.9% in controls.

The genes are TRBV11-3 and TRBJ2-3, with 7 bases that match TRBD2. This receptor was identified in a human donor in good health. The material sequenced was CD4+ T cells sorted from blood. The CDR3 loop is CASSRGGVTDTQYF. The DNA for the CDR3 is TGTGCCAGCAGCCGTGGGGGGGTGACAGATACGCAGTATTTT.